A selection of T cell receptor beta chains follows, all from one sample in a study of T-cell memory formation after mild COVID-19. MiXCR, applied by TCRdb to the 5' RACE reads, yields one record per CDR3 protein. The sample shows 140,000 to 150,000 distinct CDR3 sequences, approximately 5.7% of them seen only once. The sequenced sample consisted of PBMCs or a T cell subset sorted from them (not recorded which). The receptors here all came from an adult woman who had mild COVID-19 (a few samples of this study predate the infection). Cell type and time point are not known. Each CDR3 is given without its conserved first and last residue.

j_call v_call cdr3_aa
TRBJ2-7 TRBV6-2/TRBV6-3 ASRSSGSYEQY
TRBJ1-3 TRBV7-2 ASSLLGYGNTIY
TRBJ2-7 TRBV20-1 SAPAGASGRAEQY
TRBJ2-2 TRBV7-2 ASSFLVALNTGELF
TRBJ1-2 TRBV24-1 ATSDLGRNYGYT
TRBJ2-7 TRBV7-9 ASSLSLAVYEQY
TRBJ2-1 TRBV11-3 ASSTHGSLASGEQF
TRBJ2-5 TRBV7-6 ASSFGTGGSETQY
TRBJ2-7 TRBV20-1 SAKPSGGSSYEQY
TRBJ1-5 TRBV20-1 SANRGHLNQPQH
TRBJ2-1 TRBV21-1 ASSKYPMGGSSYNEQF
TRBJ1-1 TRBV5-1 ASSLGTGGDTEAF
TRBJ2-3 TRBV5-1 ASSLETGGADTQY
TRBJ1-6 TRBV20-1 SARDPRTGSPLH
TRBJ2-1 TRBV5-1 ASSKLAGGINEQF
TRBJ2-3 TRBV6-1 ASNTFGTSVY
TRBJ1-1 TRBV27 ASSLHRGTEAF
TRBJ1-5 TRBV5-6 ASSLSRSHQPQH
TRBJ2-1 TRBV29-1 SVQGGEQF
TRBJ2-7 TRBV18 ASSQTGTGAYEQY
TRBJ2-1 TRBV5-1 ASSSTSGTGTEQF
TRBJ2-7 TRBV4-3 ASSQAWDRGVEQY
TRBJ2-1 TRBV7-2 ASSLGFRMWDGEQF
TRBJ1-1 TRBV27 ASSLRGPENTEAF
TRBJ2-5 TRBV9 ASSVAISGGAYETQY
TRBJ2-2 TRBV5-1 ASAQGASNTGELF
TRBJ2-1 TRBV6-5 ASSYTGQGAEQF
TRBJ2-7 TRBV18 ASSVGTSNSYEQY
TRBJ2-5 TRBV15 ATSRGQETQY
TRBJ1-1 TRBV3-1 ASSQGGYGTEAF
TRBJ2-6 TRBV30 AWSRDHGANVLT
TRBJ2-1 TRBV6-1 ASTRDRGLTVRNEQF
TRBJ1-4 TRBV18 ASSPRQGANEKLF
TRBJ1-4 TRBV6-5 ASSYHWTGEVATNEKLF
TRBJ2-1 TRBV2 ASRGDPHYNEQF
TRBJ2-3 TRBV19 ASSIVADASSTDTQY
TRBJ2-3 TRBV19 ASSSGIADTQY
TRBJ2-1 TRBV7-2 ASSSQGASSYNEQF
TRBJ2-7 TRBV29-1 SVQQGVSYEQY
TRBJ2-3 TRBV7-3 ASSSTPRSEASTDTQY
TRBJ1-1 TRBV4-1 ASSQGPGHLNTEAF
TRBJ1-1 TRBV20-1 SASEGGMNTEAF
TRBJ1-2 TRBV12-3/TRBV12-4 ASSPNQGLGYT
TRBJ1-4 TRBV4-2 ASSQEGQGAEKLF
TRBJ2-3 TRBV24-1 ATSDLGGDYPTDTQY
TRBJ1-3 TRBV12-3/TRBV12-4 ASSFAGNTIY
TRBJ1-3 TRBV12-3/TRBV12-4 ASSFRDSGNTIY
TRBJ1-2 TRBV6-2/TRBV6-3 ASTNLLSSNYGYT
TRBJ2-1 TRBV6-2/TRBV6-3 ASRGSGRTYNEQF
TRBJ2-7 TRBV12-3/TRBV12-4 ASSFSYRRVYEQY
TRBJ2-3 TRBV5-1 ASSLGDSYEPDTQY
TRBJ2-1 TRBV5-1 ASSLIRLVPVGGPDNEQF
TRBJ2-5 TRBV20-1 SARDRAGMWETQY
TRBJ2-3 TRBV5-1 ASSSITNTDTQY